This T cell receptor (beta chain) derives from a study of Ad26.COV2.S vaccination and SARS-CoV-2 variants. The wider study: Doses of Ad26.COV2.S were injected into muscle once or twice, 56 days apart. Study outcomes and limitations: The study found higher spike-specific TCR breadth in vaccine than placebo recipients.

As concerns this clone: As yet, its antigen is unknown.

Germline V gene data show CDR1 as SGHDN and CDR2 as FVKESK. This CDR3 contains 14 residues. Trimming stripped 1 base from V and 7 bases from J, with 13 bases between. Sequenced by immunoSEQ multiplex PCR; TCRdb stores in-frame clones only, minus some. The sample contains fewer than 400,000 clones, 88% of which appear only once. As to treatment: over 15 received Ad26.COV2.S at low or high dose, single or two shots; 5 received placebo; per-sample allocation not given. Samples analyzed were those drawn on day 63 after the first vaccine or placebo injection. The sequence was obtained from a person aged 18 to 59 who received the Ad26.COV2.S COVID-19 vaccine or a placebo. The sample consisted of peripheral blood, taken in a trial of Ad26.COV2.S vaccine versus placebo. J is TRBJ1-2 and V is TRBV14; weak D call: TRBD1 (5 bases). As DNA, the CDR3 is TGTGCCAGCAGCCAAGTACTCGGGGCTGGTGGCTACACCTTC. This encodes CASSQVLGAGGYTF.